This T cell receptor beta chain was profiled in a study of regulatory T cells in long-lasting Graves disease. Noted time point: newly diagnosed GD, antithyroid drugs for less than 3 months. Generation of the TCR library employed RNA extracted from PBMCs. At least ten counts were recorded for this clonotype. This CDR3 contains 12 residues. Between the trimmed V and J ends, which lost 1 base and 6 bases, there was a span of 9 bases. Germline V lookup: CDR1 SQVTM, CDR2 ANQGSEA. Arm-PCR of CDR3 regions and iRepertoire HTBI primers were the basis on which TCR beta libraries were built. TCRdb re-called the multiplex PCR reads through MiXCR, storing one row per CDR3 protein. There are approximately 440,000 distinct CDR3 sequences in the sample; about 17% occur only once, and over 9% lies in the top ten. Separately, the same data were catalogued under a study of T cells in Graves' hyperthyroidism and ophthalmopathy.

The sample here was peripheral blood mononuclear cells (PBMCs), taken at new diagnosis, from a patient treated with antithyroid drugs. The chain is built from TRBV29-1 and TRBJ1-2; D is unclear. This receptor was taken from a man aged 35 to 55 with Graves disease. CDR3 in DNA: TGCAGCGTTGAAGCGGGTGGTGATGGCTACACCTTC. Residues: CSVEAGGDGYTF. Together with reference TRBV29-1 and TRBJ1-2, the CDR3 gives the full variable domain: SAVISQKPSRDICQRGTSLTIQCQVDSQVTMMFWYRQQPGQSLTLIATANQGSEATYESGFVIDKFPISRPNLTFSTLTVSNMSPEDSSIYLCSVEAGGDGYTFGSGTRLTVV.